This T cell receptor beta chain was profiled in a study of cytomegalovirus exposure and HLA in healthy donors. Study context: As an earlier analysis found, 150 million to 200 million T cells yielded about 120 million unique TCR beta sequences. Early release data held around 80 million unique TCRs from HLA-typed donors.

To note about this clone: What it binds is not known.

Primers for the PCR totalled 60 Vbeta and 13 Jbeta. TCRdb keeps only in-frame clones here, not all; method: immunoSEQ multiplex PCR. The table lists about 190,000 clones, 81% of them singletons. Study results and limitations: Being productive about 87% or about 30% of the time was typical of most TCR beta V segments in an earlier analysis. Listed as cytomegalovirus-associated were 150 to 200 TCR beta chains.

The receptor comes from a woman aged 18-29 years in good health and CMV-seropositive. Source material: PBMCs.

CDR3 bases: TGCGCCAGCAGCCGAGAGGCGGCAGAGAACACTGAAGCTTTCTTT. It specifies CASSREAAENTEAFF. The V call is TRBV5-1, the J call TRBJ1-1; D gene unclear. The germline V gene has CDR1 SGHRS and CDR2 YFSETQ. V gave up 4 bases and J gave up 1 base, with 14 bases separating them. This CDR3 is 15 amino acids long.